This T cell receptor (beta chain) was captured by sequencing in a study of CD8+ T cells in alopecia areata (dated by TCRdb to the late 2010s). In terms of the full investigation: The treated patients took part in an open-label pilot trial in which moderate-to-severe alopecia areata was treated with oral tofacitinib at 5 to 10 mg twice daily. Patients stayed on tofacitinib for 6 to 18 months and then had 6 months of follow-up off drug so that delayed response and recurrence could be assessed. To study T cell clonal expansion in alopecia areata, the researchers applied high-throughput TCRbeta sequencing to both the C3H/HeJ mouse model and human patients. Human TCRbeta sequencing covered scalp tissue and sorted CD4+ and CD8+ peripheral blood T cells from patchy and totalis/universalis alopecia areata patients and healthy controls. Tofacitinib-treated patients had biopsies at baseline and at 4 and 24 weeks of treatment, with a later scalp biopsy in several patients. Scalp clonality was compared across normal scalp (n=4), patchy alopecia areata scalp (n=8), and alopecia totalis/universalis scalp (n=8). The RNA source kit depended on sample type: the PAXgene miRNA kit for fixed scalp, the miRNeasy kit for PBMCs, and the RNeasy kit for mouse skin. Amplification of TCRbeta CDR3 regions was done by immunoSEQ multiplex PCR using 35 Vbeta forward primers and 13 Jbeta reverse primers. What the research found in general, with its limitations: Resident alphabeta T cells in normal human skin are also sequenced, complicating scalp TCR repertoire analysis, unlike mouse skin dominated by gammadelta T cells. Shared TCR sequences between patients were less evident than in mice, which may be partly attributable to HLA diversity in the patient population. Compared with normal scalp, lesional scalp, particularly in alopecia totalis/universalis, had higher clonality and more expanded CD8+ clones, which suggests antigenic drive.

Lesional scalp punch biopsies and peripheral blood were obtained from alopecia areata patients. PBMCs were isolated by density centrifugation and stained for CD3, CD4 and CD8, after which CD4+ and CD8+ T cells were sorted on a FACSAria. Library preparation was by the immunoSEQ multiplex PCR assay. To provide template for TCR sequencing, every sample had RNA extracted and reverse transcribed into cDNA. SuperScript III was used for first-strand cDNA synthesis, primed with a 2:1 mix of oligo-dT and random hexamers. A synthetic immune receptor repertoire was used to gauge amplification bias, and whatever bias remained was removed computationally. Per the original workflow: After raw reads were preprocessed to remove errors, the CDR3 was defined following IMGT conventions as running from the conserved cysteine to phenylalanine. To get clonality, Shannon entropy was normalized by log2 of the number of productive unique TCRs and the result was subtracted from 1. Scalp TCRbeta sequences were cross-referenced with sorted blood CD4 and CD8 repertoires so that the CD4 or CD8 identity of scalp clones could be inferred. TCRdb obtained this table from immuneACCESS and retained in-frame rearrangements with V and J assigned. These tables miss some clones; where compared with another copy, unresolved V genes account for less than half of the shortfall, and the remainder is unexplained. From that table come the V and J calls and clone size; the DNA was used to work out D and trimming. This sample is represented by some 100,000 clones; 35% to 45% of them were singletons. Of the sample, about 3.1% is held by the ten largest clones.

Including cysteine and phenylalanine, the CDR3 has 13 amino acids. Of the read, only the CDR3 DNA is kept; its 39 bases are in frame from base 1. The junction shows trimming of 7 bases on V and 1 base on J, plus 13 bases between the germline ends. From the germline V gene, CDR1 is SQVTM and CDR2 is ANQGSEA. This clone was counted only a few times. Its target antigen remains unknown. Per-base qualities were not stored, and no clone one base away is much larger. The sequence was obtained from a human donor with alopecia areata. The chain is encoded by TRBV29-1 joined to TRBJ2-5; the D gene is unclear. The specimen was CD4+ T cells sorted from blood. CDR3 protein: CSAGRDFQETQYF. The DNA is as follows: TGCAGCGCCGGAAGGGATTTCCAAGAGACCCAGTACTTC. The full variable domain, with segments outside the CDR3 supplied by the reference TRBV29-1 and TRBJ2-5 proteins, appears as SAVISQKPSRDICQRGTSLTIQCQVDSQVTMMFWYRQQPGQSLTLIATANQGSEATYESGFVIDKFPISRPNLTFSTLTVSNMSPEDSSIYLCSAGRDFQETQYFGPGTRLLVL.